A selection of T cell receptor beta chains follows, all from one sample in a study of naive and memory T cell subsets. TCRdb processed the 5' RACE reads anew with MiXCR; each CDR3 protein has one entry. The data contain more than 55,000 distinct CDR3 sequences, more than 7.5% of them singletons. These receptors were obtained from a female donor in good health. The CDR3 runs from the conserved cysteine through the conserved F or W. D genes are given only for firm matches. Not all rows give a size; the values are once, few, many and, for expanded clones, a class.

clone size: .; D gene: .; V gene: TRBV14; J gene: TRBJ2-1; CDR3 DNA: TGTGCCAGCAGCTCGCGACAGCGTTACAATGAGCAGTTCTTC; CDR3 protein: CASSSRQRYNEQFF
clone size: few; D gene: .; V gene: TRBV6-5; J gene: TRBJ2-2; CDR3 DNA: TGTGCCAGCCCCTTAGGGATCGGGGAGCTGTTTTTT; CDR3 protein: CASPLGIGELFF
clone size: .; D gene: .; V gene: TRBV30; J gene: TRBJ2-2; CDR3 DNA: TGTGCCTGGAGTGAAGGGACGAACACCGGGGAGCTGTTTTTT; CDR3 protein: CAWSEGTNTGELFF
clone size: few; D gene: .; V gene: TRBV7-2; J gene: TRBJ2-7; CDR3 DNA: TGTGCCAGCAGCTTAGGCCCGAGCTCCTACGAGCAGTACTTC; CDR3 protein: CASSLGPSSYEQYF
clone size: many; D gene: .; V gene: TRBV27; J gene: TRBJ1-6; CDR3 DNA: TGTGCCACCCAGGGGACCAATTCACCCCTCCACTTT; CDR3 protein: CATQGTNSPLHF
clone size: many; D gene: TRBD2; V gene: TRBV5-4; J gene: TRBJ2-7; CDR3 DNA: TGTGCCAGCAGCTTGACTAGCGGGTCCTACTCCTACGAGCAGTACTTC; CDR3 protein: CASSLTSGSYSYEQYF
clone size: few; D gene: TRBD2; V gene: TRBV4-2; J gene: TRBJ2-5; CDR3 DNA: TGTGCCAGCAGCCAATATGGGGGACTAGCGGAGACCCAGTACTTC; CDR3 protein: CASSQYGGLAETQYF
clone size: .; D gene: TRBD2; V gene: TRBV11-1; J gene: TRBJ2-7; CDR3 DNA: TGTGCCAGCAGCTTGCTCCCCGCGACTAGCGGGGGAACCTACGAGCAGTACTTC; CDR3 protein: CASSLLPATSGGTYEQYF
clone size: few; D gene: .; V gene: TRBV7-2; J gene: TRBJ2-2; CDR3 DNA: TGTGCCAGCAGGGGGGACAGTTTTGCGGGGGACACCGGGGAGCTGTTTTTT; CDR3 protein: CASRGDSFAGDTGELFF
clone size: few; D gene: .; V gene: TRBV2; J gene: TRBJ2-7; CDR3 DNA: TGTGCCAGCAGTGTCCGGGATCCCACGGCGCAGTACTTC; CDR3 protein: CASSVRDPTAQYF
clone size: few; D gene: .; V gene: TRBV3-1; J gene: TRBJ1-1; CDR3 DNA: TGTGCCAGCAGCCAAAGGTGGGAGGGCGGAGCTTTCTTT; CDR3 protein: CASSQRWEGGAFF
clone size: .; D gene: TRBD2; V gene: TRBV3-1; J gene: TRBJ2-1; CDR3 DNA: TGTGCCAGCAGAAGCGGGGGGGCGGATGAGCAGTTCTTC; CDR3 protein: CASRSGGADEQFF
clone size: .; D gene: .; V gene: TRBV28; J gene: TRBJ1-5; CDR3 DNA: TGTGCCAGCAGTTACTCCGGGCCAGCAAATCAGCCCCAGCATTTT; CDR3 protein: CASSYSGPANQPQHF
clone size: many; D gene: .; V gene: TRBV25-1; J gene: TRBJ2-5; CDR3 DNA: TGTGCCAGCAGTGACCAGGACGTACAAGAGACCCAGTACTTC; CDR3 protein: CASSDQDVQETQYF
clone size: many; D gene: .; V gene: TRBV6-5; J gene: TRBJ1-1; CDR3 DNA: TGTGCCAGCAGTAAACTTGGAAGGAGAGCTTTCTTT; CDR3 protein: CASSKLGRRAFF
clone size: many; D gene: .; V gene: TRBV4-3; J gene: TRBJ1-5; CDR3 DNA: TGCGCCAGCAGCCAAGATTTGGATCAGCCCCAGCATTTT; CDR3 protein: CASSQDLDQPQHF
clone size: many; D gene: .; V gene: TRBV20-1; J gene: TRBJ2-3; CDR3 DNA: TGCAGTGCTCCGGGATTCGGCCGTGATACGCAGTATTTT; CDR3 protein: CSAPGFGRDTQYF
clone size: many; D gene: .; V gene: TRBV29-1; J gene: TRBJ1-1; CDR3 DNA: TGCAGCGTTGGGGGAGTAGGGACCATGAACACTGAAGCTTTCTTT; CDR3 protein: CSVGGVGTMNTEAFF
clone size: .; D gene: .; V gene: TRBV19; J gene: TRBJ1-1; CDR3 DNA: TGTGCCAGTAGTATCCTCACGGGGGGCACTGAAGCTTTCTTT; CDR3 protein: CASSILTGGTEAFF
clone size: few; D gene: .; V gene: TRBV7-2; J gene: TRBJ2-5; CDR3 DNA: TGTGCCAGCAGCTATACAGGGACGGGAGAGACCCAGTACTTC; CDR3 protein: CASSYTGTGETQYF
clone size: many; D gene: .; V gene: TRBV29-1; J gene: TRBJ2-1; CDR3 DNA: TGCGTCGCTGGGAGTATTGAGCAGTTCTTC; CDR3 protein: CVAGSIEQFF
clone size: many; D gene: .; V gene: TRBV6-5; J gene: TRBJ1-1; CDR3 DNA: TGTGCCAGCAGTTACCAACCCGAGGGGAACACTGAAGCTTTCTTT; CDR3 protein: CASSYQPEGNTEAFF